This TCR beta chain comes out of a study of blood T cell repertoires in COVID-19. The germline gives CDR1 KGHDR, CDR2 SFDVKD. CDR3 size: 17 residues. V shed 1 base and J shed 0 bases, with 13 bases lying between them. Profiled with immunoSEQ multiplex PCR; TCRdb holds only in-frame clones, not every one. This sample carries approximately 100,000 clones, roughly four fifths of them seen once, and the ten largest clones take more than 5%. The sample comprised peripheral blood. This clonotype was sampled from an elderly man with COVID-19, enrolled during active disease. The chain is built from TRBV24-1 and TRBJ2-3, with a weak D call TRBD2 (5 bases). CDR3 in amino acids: CATSDLGRAESTDTQYF. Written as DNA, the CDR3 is TGTGCCACCAGTGATTTAGGGCGGGCCGAAAGCACAGATACGCAGTATTTT.